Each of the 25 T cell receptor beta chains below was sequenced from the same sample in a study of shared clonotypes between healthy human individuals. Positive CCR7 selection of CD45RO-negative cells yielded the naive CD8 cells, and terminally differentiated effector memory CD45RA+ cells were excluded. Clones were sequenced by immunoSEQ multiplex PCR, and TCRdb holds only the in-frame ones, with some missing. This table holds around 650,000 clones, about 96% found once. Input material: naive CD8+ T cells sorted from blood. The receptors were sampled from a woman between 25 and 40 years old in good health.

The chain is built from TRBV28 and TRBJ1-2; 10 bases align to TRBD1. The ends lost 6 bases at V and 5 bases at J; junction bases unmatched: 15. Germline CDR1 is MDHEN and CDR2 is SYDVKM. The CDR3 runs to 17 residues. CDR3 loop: CASRPGTGVWLLYGYTF. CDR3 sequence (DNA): TGTGCCAGCAGACCTGGGACAGGGGTTTGGCTTTTGTATGGCTACACCTTC.

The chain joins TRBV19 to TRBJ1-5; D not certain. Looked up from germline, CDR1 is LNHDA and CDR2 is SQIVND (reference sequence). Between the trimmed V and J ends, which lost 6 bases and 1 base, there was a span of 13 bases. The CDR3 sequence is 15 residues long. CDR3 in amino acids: CASSWTKGSNQPQHF. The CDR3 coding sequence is TGTGCCAGTAGCTGGACGAAGGGAAGCAATCAGCCCCAGCATTTT.

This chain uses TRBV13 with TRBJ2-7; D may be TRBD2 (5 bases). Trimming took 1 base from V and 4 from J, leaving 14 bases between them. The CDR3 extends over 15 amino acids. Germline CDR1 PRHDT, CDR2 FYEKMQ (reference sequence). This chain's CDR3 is CASSLDGRTGYEQYF. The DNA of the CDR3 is TGTGCCAGCAGCTTAGATGGTCGGACGGGATACGAGCAGTACTTC.

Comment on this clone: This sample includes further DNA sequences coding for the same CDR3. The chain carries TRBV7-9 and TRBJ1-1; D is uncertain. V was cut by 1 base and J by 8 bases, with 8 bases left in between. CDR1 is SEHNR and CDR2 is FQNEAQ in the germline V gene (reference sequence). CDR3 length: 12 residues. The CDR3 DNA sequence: TGTGCCAGCAGCTTAGGGGTGACAGAAGCTTTCTTT. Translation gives CASSLGVTEAFF.

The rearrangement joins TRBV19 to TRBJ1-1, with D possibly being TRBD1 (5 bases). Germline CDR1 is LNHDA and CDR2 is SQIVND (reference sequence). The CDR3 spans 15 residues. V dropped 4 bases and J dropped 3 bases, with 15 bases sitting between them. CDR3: CASSTTGLRYTEAFF. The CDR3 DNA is TGTGCCAGTAGTACTACAGGCCTAAGGTACACTGAAGCTTTCTTT.

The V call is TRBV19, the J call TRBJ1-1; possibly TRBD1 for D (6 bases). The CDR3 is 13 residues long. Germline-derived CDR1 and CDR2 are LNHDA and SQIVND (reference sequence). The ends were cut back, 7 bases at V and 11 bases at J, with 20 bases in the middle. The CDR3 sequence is CASTTVGHLGAFF. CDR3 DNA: TGTGCCAGTACGACGGTGGGACATTTGGGGGCTTTCTTT.

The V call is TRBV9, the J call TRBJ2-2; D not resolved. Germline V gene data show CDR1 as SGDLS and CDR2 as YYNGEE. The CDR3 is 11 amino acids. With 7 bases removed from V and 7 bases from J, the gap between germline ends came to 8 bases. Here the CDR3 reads CASQGIGELFF. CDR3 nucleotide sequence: TGTGCCAGCCAAGGGATCGGGGAGCTGTTTTTT.

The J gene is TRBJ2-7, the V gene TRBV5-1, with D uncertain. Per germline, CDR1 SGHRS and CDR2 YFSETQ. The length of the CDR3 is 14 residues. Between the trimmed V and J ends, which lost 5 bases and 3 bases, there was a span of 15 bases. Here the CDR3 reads CASSDTGGYYEQYF. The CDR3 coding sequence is TGCGCCAGCAGTGATACGGGTGGGTACTACGAGCAGTACTTC.

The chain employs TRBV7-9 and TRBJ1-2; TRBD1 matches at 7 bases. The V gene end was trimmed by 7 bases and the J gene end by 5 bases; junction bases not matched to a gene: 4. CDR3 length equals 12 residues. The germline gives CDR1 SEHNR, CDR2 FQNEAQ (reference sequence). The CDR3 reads CASKGTAYGYTF. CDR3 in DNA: TGTGCCAGCAAAGGGACAGCTTATGGCTACACCTTC.

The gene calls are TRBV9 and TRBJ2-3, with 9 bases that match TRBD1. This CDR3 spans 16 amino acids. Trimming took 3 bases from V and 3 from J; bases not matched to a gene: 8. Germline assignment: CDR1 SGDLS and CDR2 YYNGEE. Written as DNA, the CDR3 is TGTGCCAGCAGCGAGGGACAGGGAGGACCAACAGATACGCAGTATTTT. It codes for CASSEGQGGPTDTQYF.

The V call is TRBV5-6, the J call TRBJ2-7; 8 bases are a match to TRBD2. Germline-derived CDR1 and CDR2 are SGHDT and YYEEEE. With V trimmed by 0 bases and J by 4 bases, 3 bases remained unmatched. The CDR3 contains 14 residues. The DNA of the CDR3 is TGTGCCAGCAGCTTGGGGGGCGGGAGGTACGAGCAGTACTTC. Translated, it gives CASSLGGGRYEQYF. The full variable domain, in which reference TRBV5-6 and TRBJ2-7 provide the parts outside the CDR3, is DAGVTQSPTHLIKTRGQQVTLRCSPKSGHDTVSWYQQALGQGPQFIFQYYEEEERQRGNFPDRFSGHQFPNYSSELNVNALLLGDSALYLCASSLGGGRYEQYFGPGTRLTVT.

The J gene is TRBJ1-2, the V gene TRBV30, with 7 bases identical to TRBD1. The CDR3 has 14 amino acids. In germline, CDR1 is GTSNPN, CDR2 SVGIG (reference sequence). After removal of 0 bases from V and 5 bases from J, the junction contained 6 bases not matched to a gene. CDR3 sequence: CAWSVEGGRYGYTF. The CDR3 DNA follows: TGTGCCTGGAGTGTCGAAGGGGGCAGGTATGGCTACACCTTC.

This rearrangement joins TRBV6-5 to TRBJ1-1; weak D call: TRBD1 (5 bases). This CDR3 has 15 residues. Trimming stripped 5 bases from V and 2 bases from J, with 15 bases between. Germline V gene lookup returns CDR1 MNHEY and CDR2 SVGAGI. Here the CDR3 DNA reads TGTGCCAGCAGTACTAAGACAGAGTCTAACACTGAAGCTTTCTTT. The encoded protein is CASSTKTESNTEAFF.

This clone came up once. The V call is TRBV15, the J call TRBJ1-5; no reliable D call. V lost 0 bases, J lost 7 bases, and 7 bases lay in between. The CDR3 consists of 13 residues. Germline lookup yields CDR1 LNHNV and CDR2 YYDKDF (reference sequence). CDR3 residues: CATSREIRQPQHF. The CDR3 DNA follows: TGTGCCACCAGCAGAGAGATCCGGCAGCCCCAGCATTTT.

The DNA for the CDR3 is TGTGCCATCAGGAGTCAGGATAGCGAGACCCAGTACTTC. Protein sequence: CAIRSQDSETQYF. V is TRBV10-3 and J is TRBJ2-5; D unclear. CDR3 length: 13 residues. CDR1 and CDR2 from the germline V gene are ENHRY and SYGVKD. Trimming left V 6 bases short and J 5 bases short, with 13 bases between.

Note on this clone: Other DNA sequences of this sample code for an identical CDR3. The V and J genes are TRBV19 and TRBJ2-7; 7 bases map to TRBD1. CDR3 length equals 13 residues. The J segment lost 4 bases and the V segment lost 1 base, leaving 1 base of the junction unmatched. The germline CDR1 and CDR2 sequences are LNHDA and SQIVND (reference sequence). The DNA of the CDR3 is TGTGCCAGTAGTATAGGGACAGGATACGAGCAGTACTTC. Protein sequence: CASSIGTGYEQYF. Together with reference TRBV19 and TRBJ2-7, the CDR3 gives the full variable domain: DGGITQSPKYLFRKEGQNVTLSCEQNLNHDAMYWYRQDPGQGLRLIYYSQIVNDFQKGDIAEGYSVSREKKESFPLTVTSAQKNPTAFYLCASSIGTGYEQYFGPGTRLTVT.

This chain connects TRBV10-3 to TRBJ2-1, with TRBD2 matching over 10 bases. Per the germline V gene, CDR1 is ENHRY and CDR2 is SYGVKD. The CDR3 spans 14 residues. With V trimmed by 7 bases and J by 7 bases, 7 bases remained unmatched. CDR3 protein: CAITPSGSGNEQFF. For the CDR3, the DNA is TGTGCCATCACTCCTAGCGGGAGCGGTAATGAGCAGTTCTTC.

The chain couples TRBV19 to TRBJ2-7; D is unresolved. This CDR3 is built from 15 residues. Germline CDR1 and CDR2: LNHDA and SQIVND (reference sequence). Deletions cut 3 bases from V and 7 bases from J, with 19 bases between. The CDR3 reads CASSIAGNADWEQYF. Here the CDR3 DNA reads TGTGCCAGTAGTATCGCCGGAAATGCAGACTGGGAGCAGTACTTC.

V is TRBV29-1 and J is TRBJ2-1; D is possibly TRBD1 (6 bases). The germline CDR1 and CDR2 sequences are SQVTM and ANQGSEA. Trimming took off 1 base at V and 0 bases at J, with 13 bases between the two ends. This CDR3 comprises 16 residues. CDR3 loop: CSVEASPDSSYNEQFF. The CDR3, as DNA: TGCAGCGTTGAAGCCAGCCCGGACAGCTCCTACAATGAGCAGTTCTTC.

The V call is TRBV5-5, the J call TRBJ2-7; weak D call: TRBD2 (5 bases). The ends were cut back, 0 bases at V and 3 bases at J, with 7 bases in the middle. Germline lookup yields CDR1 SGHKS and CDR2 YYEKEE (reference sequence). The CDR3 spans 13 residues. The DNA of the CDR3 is TGTGCCAGCAGCTTGGGACTACTCTACGAGCAGTACTTC. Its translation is CASSLGLLYEQYF.

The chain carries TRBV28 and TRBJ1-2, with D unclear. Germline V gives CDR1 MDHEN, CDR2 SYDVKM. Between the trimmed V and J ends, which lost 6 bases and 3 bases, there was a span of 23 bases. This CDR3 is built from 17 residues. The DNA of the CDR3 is TGTGCCAGCAGCCACCGGAGTGATAACACGGAGTACTATGGCTACACCTTC. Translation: CASSHRSDNTEYYGYTF.

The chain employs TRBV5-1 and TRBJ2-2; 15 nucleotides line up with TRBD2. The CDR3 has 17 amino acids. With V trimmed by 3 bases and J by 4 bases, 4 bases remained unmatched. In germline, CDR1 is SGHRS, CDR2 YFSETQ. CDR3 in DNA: TGCGCCAGCAGCTACGGACTAGCGGGAGGGGGCACCGGGGAGCTGTTTTTT. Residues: CASSYGLAGGGTGELFF.

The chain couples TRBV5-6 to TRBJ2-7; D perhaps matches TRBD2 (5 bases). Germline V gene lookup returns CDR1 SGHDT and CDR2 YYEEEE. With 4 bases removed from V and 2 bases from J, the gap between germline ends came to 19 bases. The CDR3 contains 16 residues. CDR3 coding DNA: TGTGCCAGCAGCCCCCCCGTTGGACGGGAAGCCTACGAGCAGTACTTC. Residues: CASSPPVGREAYEQYF.

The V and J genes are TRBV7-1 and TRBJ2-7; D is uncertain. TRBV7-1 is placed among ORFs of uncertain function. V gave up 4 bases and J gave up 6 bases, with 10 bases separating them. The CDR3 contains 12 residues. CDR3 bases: TGTGCCAGCAGCTTAGCCGTCCTCGAGCAGTACTTC. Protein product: CASSLAVLEQYF.

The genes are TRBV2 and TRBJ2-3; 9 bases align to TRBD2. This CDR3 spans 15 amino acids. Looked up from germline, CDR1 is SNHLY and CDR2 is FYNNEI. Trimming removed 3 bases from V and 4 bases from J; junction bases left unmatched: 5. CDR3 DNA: TGTGCCAGCAGTGATGAGACTAGCGGATCAGATACGCAGTATTTT. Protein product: CASSDETSGSDTQYF.